A single sample is the source of the 10 T cell receptor beta chains below, sequenced in a study of T cells in Graves' hyperthyroidism and ophthalmopathy. RNA transcripts were the template for amplifying TCR beta CDR3 regions. HTBI primers drove first-round RT-PCR of the TCR CDR3. One entry per CDR3 protein, called by TCRdb with MiXCR from the multiplex PCR reads. The sample includes approximately 400,000 distinct CDR3 sequences, approximately 14% seen only once; the top ten take 28%. Sequenced: blood. These receptors originate from a woman under 30 with Graves' hyperthyroidism that later progressed to Graves' ophthalmopathy.

This clonotype was found many times. The chain joins TRBV18 to TRBJ2-1, with D perhaps being TRBD1 or TRBD2 (5 bases each). CDR1 and CDR2 (germline): KGHSH, LQKENI. V shed 3 bases and J shed 7 bases, with 10 bases lying between them. The CDR3 sequence is 13 residues long. The CDR3 region has the DNA TGTGCCAGCTCACCGGGACGGACGAATGAGCAGTTCTTC. This gives the protein CASSPGRTNEQFF.

This clonotype appeared a few times. The chain recombines TRBV5-1 with TRBJ2-7; a possible D gene is TRBD1 (6 bases). In germline, CDR1 is SGHRS, CDR2 YFSETQ. The CDR3 is made up of 15 amino acids. V lost 0 bases and J lost 2, with 12 bases in between. The CDR3 DNA sequence: TGCGCCAGCAGCTTGGTCGCAGGGGCAACCTACGAGCAGTACTTC. Its translation is CASSLVAGATYEQYF.

This clonotype has just a few counts. The CDR3 reads CASSETSGNWNEQFF. In nucleotides, the CDR3 is TGTGCCAGCAGCGAGACTAGCGGGAATTGGAATGAGCAGTTCTTC. The chain uses TRBV5-4 and TRBJ2-1, with 11 bases lining up with TRBD2. J gave up 7 bases and V 4 bases, and 7 bases lay outside the gene matches. This CDR3 has 15 amino acids. Germline CDR1 is SGHNT and CDR2 is YYREEE (reference sequence).

A remark on this clonotype: A read error is possible here, since a much larger clone lies one base away. The genes are TRBV15 and TRBJ1-5, with TRBD1 matching over 7 bases. The CDR3 extends over 19 amino acids. V was pared by 5 bases and J by 0 bases, with 16 bases of the junction left unmatched. Germline CDR1 reads LNHNV; CDR2 reads YYDKDF (reference sequence). CDR3 protein: CATSGTRGRGYNSNQPQHF. DNA of the CDR3: TGTGCCACCAGCGGGACTAGGGGCAGGGGGTACAATAGCAATCAGCCCCAGCATTTT.

This clonotype showed up many times. The gene calls are TRBV27 and TRBJ2-2, with D unresolved. The CDR3 is 12 amino acids. V was cut by 5 bases and J by 6 bases, with 7 bases left in between. Germline V gene data show CDR1 as MNHEY and CDR2 as SMNVEV (reference sequence). The CDR3 loop reads CASSNGAGELFF. CDR3 nucleotide sequence: TGTGCCAGCAGTAATGGGGCCGGGGAGCTGTTTTTT.

The V gene is TRBV19, the J gene TRBJ2-1; 10 bases are shared with TRBD2. V dropped 1 base and J dropped 7; count of bases not matched to a gene: 10. The CDR3 totals 17 residues. Germline V gene sequence: CDR1 LNHDA, CDR2 SQIVND (reference sequence). The CDR3 DNA sequence: TGTGCCAGTAGTATAGTCTGGGTTAGCGGGAGGTATAATGAGCAGTTCTTC. It specifies CASSIVWVSGRYNEQFF.

This clonotype has more than one count but fewer than ten. V and J are TRBV15 and TRBJ2-7; TRBD2 matches at 7 bases. This CDR3 comprises 13 residues. Germline-derived CDR1 and CDR2 are LNHNV and YYDKDF (reference sequence). After removal of 11 bases from V and 4 bases from J, the junction contained 11 bases not matched to a gene. CDR3 in amino acids: CAAGRRSPYEQYF. The CDR3 DNA follows: TGTGCCGCCGGGAGGAGGTCACCTTACGAGCAGTACTTC.

J is TRBJ1-4 and V is TRBV6-5; D is possibly TRBD1 (5 bases). V was pared by 1 base and J by 0 bases, with 30 bases between. CDR3 length equals 23 residues. Germline V CDR1 and CDR2: MNHEY, SVGAGI. The DNA of the CDR3 is TGTGCCAGCAGTTACTTCCCCCCGCGGGGCAGGGAAAGGCCGGGAGCAACTAATGAAAAACTGTTTTTT. Its translation is CASSYFPPRGRERPGATNEKLFF.

Concerning this clonotype: A much more abundant neighbour one base away suggests this may be a read error. V gene TRBV11-2 combines with J gene TRBJ1-3, with TRBD1 as a possible D gene (5 bases). Germline V gene sequence: CDR1 SGHAT, CDR2 FQNNGV. CDR3 length: 18 residues. V lost 7 bases, J lost 3 bases, and 25 bases lay in between. CDR3 loop: CASKDFLWGPERGNTIYF. DNA of the CDR3: TGTGCCAGCAAGGATTTCCTTTGGGGACCCGAACGTGGAAACACCATATATTTT.

This clonotype was seen a handful of times. The rearrangement links TRBV5-1 to TRBJ2-5; D is undetermined. V lost 3 bases and J 2 bases, leaving 11 bases between the germline ends. Germline V lookup: CDR1 SGHRS, CDR2 YFSETQ. This CDR3 is 14 amino acids long. CDR3: CASSSPPQQETQYF. The CDR3 coding sequence is TGCGCCAGCAGCTCCCCCCCGCAGCAAGAGACCCAGTACTTC. Complete variable domain (other parts from reference TRBV5-1 and TRBJ2-5): KAGVTQTPRYLIKTRGQQVTLSCSPISGHRSVSWYQQTPGQGLQFLFEYFSETQRNKGNFPGRFSGRQFSNSRSEMNVSTLELGDSALYLCASSSPPQQETQYFGPGTRLLVL.